The entry that follows covers one T cell receptor (beta chain) sequence. The data stem from a study of cytotoxic CD8 clonotypes in ibrutinib-treated CLL. With V trimmed by 2 bases and J by 1 base, 1 base remained unmatched. CDR1 is KGHSH and CDR2 is LQKENI in the germline V gene. CDR3 length: 15 residues. Sequenced by immunoSEQ multiplex PCR; TCRdb stores in-frame clones only, minus some. This repertoire shows roughly 220,000 clones, approximately 75% found once; its top ten account for roughly 10%. The TCR was taken from a human donor with chronic lymphocytic leukemia. Sequenced material: PBMCs, taken after 12 months of ibrutinib treatment. The gene calls are TRBV18 and TRBJ2-7, with 11 bases identical to TRBD2. The CDR3 reads CASSPIAGGSYEQYF. CDR3 DNA sequence: TGTGCCAGCTCACCAATAGCGGGAGGGTCCTACGAGCAGTACTTC.